The entry that follows covers one T cell receptor (beta chain) sequence. This clone came up a few times. Its antigen is not yet known. Base quality data are lacking; no much larger clone is found one base away. Whole blood was collected in K2EDTA tubes by collaborating institutions according to the institutions' own protocols. For TCRbeta analysis, collaborators shipped samples as frozen whole blood, isolated PBMCs, or DNA extracted from either of those sample types. The record originates from a study of blood T cell repertoires in COVID-19 (dated by TCRdb to 2019 to 2021). Regarding the complete study: Collaborator samples came from the United States, Italy and Spain and covered acute and convalescent phases of COVID-19. The material from the prospective study consisted of cDNA or gDNA derived from T cells, B-cell-depleted T cells, or PBMCs. Subjects who had been exposed to COVID-19, were actively infected with it, or had recovered from it provided the deeply sampled blood TCRbeta repertoires that made up the dataset. The repertoires were released in a freely available public database meant as a resource for research on the immune response to SARS-CoV-2. The samples were drawn from the first 160 participants of the ongoing ImmuneRACE study and from about 1,200 subjects provided by 6 global collaborators. Nearly every sample came with metadata listing a de-identified subject ID, COVID-19 status, age in years and sex. Where available, HLA class I and class II types were obtained from metadata supplied by the sample provider rather than from assay-based typing. Results and caveats for the whole study, not just this receptor: The amount of clinical and demographic metadata varied by source and participant and was provided uncurated.

Trimmed from V: 6 bases; trimmed from J: 5 bases; junction bases lacking a gene match: 5. The germline V gene provides CDR1 MNHEY and CDR2 SVGAGI. The cysteine opens and the phenylalanine closes a CDR3 of 14 amino acids. The DNA shown is the 42-base CDR3, in frame from base 1. TCRbeta CDR3 regions were amplified from genomic DNA by means of the immunoSEQ Assay, a bias-controlled multiplex PCR. In the original analysis: The number of nucleated cells in each sample was estimated from the amplification of reference gene primers within the assay. To quantify the absolute abundance of each unique TCRbeta CDR3 rearrangement, sequence reads were collapsed and filtered. Productive Simpson clonality was computed per sample as the square root of Simpson's diversity index over productive rearrangements. TCRdb took this table from immuneACCESS and kept in-frame rearrangements with V and J called. Such tables lack part of the clones; where checked against another copy, unresolved V genes explain under half of the gap, and the rest is unexplained. V and J calls and clone size follow that table, whereas D and trimming were derived from the DNA. Counted in this sample were 70,000 to 85,000 clones; approximately 82% of them appeared once. The top ten clones comprise around 9.7% of the sample.

This clonotype was obtained from a human donor in a cohort sampled during active COVID-19. The V gene is TRBV6-5 and the J gene is TRBJ2-2; TRBD2 matches 8 bases in the middle. Material for sequencing was peripheral blood. In nucleotide form, the sequence is TGTGCCAGCAGGCGGGTAGCGGGGACCGGGGAGCTGTTTTTT. Translated, it reads CASRRVAGTGELFF.